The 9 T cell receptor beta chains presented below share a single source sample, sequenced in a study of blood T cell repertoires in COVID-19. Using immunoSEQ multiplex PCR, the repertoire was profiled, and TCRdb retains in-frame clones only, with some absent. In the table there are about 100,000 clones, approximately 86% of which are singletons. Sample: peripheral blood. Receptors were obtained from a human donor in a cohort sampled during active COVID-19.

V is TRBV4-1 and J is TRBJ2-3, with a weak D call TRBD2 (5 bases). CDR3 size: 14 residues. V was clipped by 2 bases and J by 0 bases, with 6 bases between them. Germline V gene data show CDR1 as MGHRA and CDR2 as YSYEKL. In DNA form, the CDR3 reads TGCGCCAGCAGCCAAACGGGAAGCACAGATACGCAGTATTTT. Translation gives CASSQTGSTDTQYF.

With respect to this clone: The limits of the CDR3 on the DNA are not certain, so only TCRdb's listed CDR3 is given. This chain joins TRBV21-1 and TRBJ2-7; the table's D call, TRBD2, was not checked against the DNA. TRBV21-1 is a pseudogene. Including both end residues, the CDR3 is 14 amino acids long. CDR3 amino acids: CASSIWASGNEQYF.

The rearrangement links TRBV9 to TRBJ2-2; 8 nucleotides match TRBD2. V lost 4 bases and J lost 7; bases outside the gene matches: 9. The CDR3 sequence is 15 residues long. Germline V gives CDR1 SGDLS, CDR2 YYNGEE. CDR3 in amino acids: CASSRGLALDGELFF. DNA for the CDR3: TGTGCCAGCAGCCGAGGACTAGCCCTTGACGGGGAGCTGTTTTTT.

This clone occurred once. CDR3 sequence (DNA): TGTGCCAGCAGTGTACTAGCGGAATACAATGAGCAGTTCTTC. Residues: CASSVLAEYNEQFF. The genes are TRBV2 and TRBJ2-1; 8 positions match TRBD2. CDR1 is SNHLY and CDR2 is FYNNEI in the germline V gene. Trimming cost V 4 bases and J 4 bases; bases outside gene matches: 3. CDR3 length: 14 residues.

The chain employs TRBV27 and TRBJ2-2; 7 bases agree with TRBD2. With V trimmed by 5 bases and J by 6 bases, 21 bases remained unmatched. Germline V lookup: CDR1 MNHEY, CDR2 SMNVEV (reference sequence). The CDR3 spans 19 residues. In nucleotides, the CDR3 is TGTGCCAGCAGTAGGCGACCCACTAGCGCAAACGGGGTGGCCGGGGAGCTGTTTTTT. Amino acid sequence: CASSRRPTSANGVAGELFF.

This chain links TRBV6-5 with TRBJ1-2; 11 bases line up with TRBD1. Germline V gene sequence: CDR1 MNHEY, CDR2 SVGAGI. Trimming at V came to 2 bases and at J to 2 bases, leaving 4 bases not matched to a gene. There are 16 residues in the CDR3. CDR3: CASSYDWTGGNYGYTF. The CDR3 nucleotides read TGTGCCAGCAGTTACGACTGGACAGGGGGCAACTATGGCTACACCTTC.

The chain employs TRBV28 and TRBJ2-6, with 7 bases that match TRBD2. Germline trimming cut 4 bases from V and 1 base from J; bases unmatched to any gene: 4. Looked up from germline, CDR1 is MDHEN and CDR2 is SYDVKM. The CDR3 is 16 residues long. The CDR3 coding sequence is TGTGCCAGCAGTTCCCGCGGGGGTTCTGGGGCCAACGTCCTGACTTTC. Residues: CASSSRGGSGANVLTF.

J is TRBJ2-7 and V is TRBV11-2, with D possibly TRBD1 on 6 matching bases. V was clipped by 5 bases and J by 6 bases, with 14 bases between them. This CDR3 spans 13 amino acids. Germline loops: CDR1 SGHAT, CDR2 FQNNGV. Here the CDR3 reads CASSRRTGSEQYF. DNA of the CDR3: TGTGCCAGCAGCCGCCGAACAGGGTCCGAGCAGTACTTC.

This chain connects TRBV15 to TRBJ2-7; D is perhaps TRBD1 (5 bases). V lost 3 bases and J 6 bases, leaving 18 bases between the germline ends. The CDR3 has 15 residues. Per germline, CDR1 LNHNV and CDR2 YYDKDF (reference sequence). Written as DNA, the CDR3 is TGTGCCACCAGCAGCCAAGATAATTCTCAGGGCGAGCAGTACTTC. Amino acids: CATSSQDNSQGEQYF.